Below are 23 T cell receptor beta chains sequenced from a single sample in a study of cytomegalovirus exposure and HLA in healthy donors. The PCR employed 60 Vbeta primers together with 13 Jbeta primers. Generated by immunoSEQ multiplex PCR, the TCRdb table keeps only in-frame clones and is missing some. The sample has around 100,000 clones, approximately 66% seen once. Specimen: PBMCs. Receptors were obtained from a woman aged 45-60 years in good health and CMV-seronegative.

The chain has TRBV5-4 and TRBJ2-6; tentative D call: TRBD1 (5 bases). Germline CDR1 reads SGHNT; CDR2 reads YYREEE (reference sequence). Trimming pared 4 bases from V and 0 bases from J, leaving 8 bases between. The CDR3 extends over 15 amino acids. The CDR3 region is CASSPGNSGANVLTF. The CDR3 DNA sequence: TGTGCCAGCAGCCCAGGGAACTCTGGGGCCAACGTCCTGACTTTC.

The chain carries TRBV19 and TRBJ2-3, with unresolved D. The germline gives CDR1 LNHDA, CDR2 SQIVND (reference sequence). This CDR3 has 13 residues. The germline V and J ends were trimmed by 1 base and 5 bases, with 7 bases remaining between them. CDR3 region: CASSIAPRDTQYF. The CDR3 DNA reads as TGTGCCAGTAGTATAGCCCCCCGAGATACGCAGTATTTT. Full variable domain (rest looked up from reference TRBV19 and TRBJ2-3): DGGITQSPKYLFRKEGQNVTLSCEQNLNHDAMYWYRQDPGQGLRLIYYSQIVNDFQKGDIAEGYSVSREKKESFPLTVTSAQKNPTAFYLCASSIAPRDTQYFGPGTRLTVL.

The chain joins TRBV18 to TRBJ1-6; D remains unclear. This CDR3 spans 17 amino acids. CDR1 is KGHSH, CDR2 LQKENI, per germline. V was shortened by 3 bases and J by 8 bases, with 20 bases between the two germline ends. The DNA for the CDR3 is TGTGCCAGCTCACCGGTAGGTCAGGCGGGAGGAGATTCACCCCTCCACTTT. Amino acids: CASSPVGQAGGDSPLHF.

This chain's CDR3 is CASSRERGEELQYF. CDR3 DNA: TGTGCCAGCAGCCGAGAGCGAGGGGAGGAGTTGCAGTACTTC. V and J are TRBV11-1 and TRBJ2-7; weak D call: TRBD2 (6 bases). Trimming removed 5 bases at V and 9 bases at J, with 20 bases between. The germline CDR1 and CDR2 sequences are SGHAT and FQDESV (reference sequence). The CDR3 runs 14 residues. Full variable domain (rest looked up from reference TRBV11-1 and TRBJ2-7): EAEVAQSPRYKITEKSQAVAFWCDPISGHATLYWYRQILGQGPELLVQFQDESVVDDSQLPKDRFSAERLKGVDSTLKIQPAELGDSAMYLCASSRERGEELQYFGPGTRLTVT.

This chain uses TRBV27 with TRBJ1-6; 11 bases align to TRBD1. Looked up from germline, CDR1 is MNHEY and CDR2 is SMNVEV (reference sequence). V lost 6 bases, J lost 3 bases, and 4 bases stayed unmatched. CDR3 length: 16 residues. CDR3 DNA: TGTGCCAGCAGGCGGACAGGGGGCGTCTATAATTCACCCCTCCACTTT. Residues: CASRRTGGVYNSPLHF.

The chain employs TRBV5-1 and TRBJ2-7; D is unresolved. V was shortened by 5 bases and J by 1 base, with 10 bases between the two germline ends. This CDR3 comprises 13 residues. Germline assignment: CDR1 SGHRS and CDR2 YFSETQ. The CDR3 DNA is TGCGCCAGCAGAATGGAGTTTTCCTACGAGCAGTACTTC. This translates into CASRMEFSYEQYF. Variable domain in full (rest from reference TRBV5-1 and TRBJ2-7): KAGVTQTPRYLIKTRGQQVTLSCSPISGHRSVSWYQQTPGQGLQFLFEYFSETQRNKGNFPGRFSGRQFSNSRSEMNVSTLELGDSALYLCASRMEFSYEQYFGPGTRLTVT.

The count of this clone is one. DNA for the CDR3: TGTGCTAGTGGTTTGGTTTTGAGCCAGCGGAGGAGTAACTATGGCTACACCTTC. Translated, it gives CASGLVLSQRRSNYGYTF. The chain is built from TRBV12-5 and TRBJ1-2, with D uncertain. CDR3 length equals 18 residues. Germline values: CDR1 LGHNT, CDR2 FRNRAP. Trimming took 0 bases from V and 1 from J, leaving 18 bases between them.

The CDR3 bases are TGTGCCAGCAGCCGAAGACAGGGAGGCCCAGAGACCCAGTACTTC. It is translated as CASSRRQGGPETQYF. The chain links TRBV11-1 to TRBJ2-5, with D perhaps TRBD1 (7 bases). Deletions cut 5 bases from V and 4 bases from J, with 17 bases between. The CDR3 has 15 residues. Germline lookup yields CDR1 SGHAT and CDR2 FQDESV (reference sequence).

The chain combines TRBV13 with TRBJ2-2; a weak D match, TRBD2 (6 bases). The CDR3 has 16 amino acids. The germline V gene encodes CDR1 PRHDT and CDR2 FYEKMQ (reference sequence). V was cut by 6 bases and J by 4 bases, with 18 bases left in between. The CDR3: CASSSGPGESTGELFF. The CDR3 nucleotides read TGTGCCAGCAGTTCAGGGCCGGGGGAGTCCACCGGGGAGCTGTTTTTT.

The chain links TRBV9 to TRBJ1-5; perhaps TRBD1 as D (5 bases). CDR3 size: 22 residues. V gave up 4 bases and J gave up 7 bases, with 39 bases separating them. Germline V gives CDR1 SGDLS, CDR2 YYNGEE. The chain's CDR3 is CASSTHERGWGDLAWYQQPQHF. DNA of the CDR3: TGTGCCAGCAGCACACACGAACGGGGGTGGGGAGATTTAGCATGGTATCAGCAGCCCCAGCATTTT.

About this clone itself: One junction end disagrees with the germline gene, perhaps due to a read error. The chain combines TRBV2 with TRBJ2-1; no reliable D call. The CDR3 is 10 amino acids. Germline V gene sequence: CDR1 SNHLY, CDR2 FYNNEI. This CDR3 reads CASRYSEQFF. The CDR3 coding sequence is TGTGCCAGCAGGTACAGTGAGCAGTTCTTC.

This clone was picked up a small number of times. The V and J genes are TRBV19 and TRBJ2-3, with 8 bases aligning to TRBD1. CDR1 and CDR2 (germline): LNHDA, SQIVND (reference sequence). V lost 5 bases and J lost 0; bases outside the gene matches: 7. The CDR3 loop spans 16 amino acids. CDR3 DNA sequence: TGTGCCAGTAGTGCCCCGACAGGGGCCAGCACAGATACGCAGTATTTT. Amino acids: CASSAPTGASTDTQYF.

The CDR3 reads CASSPEDSRSYEQYF. The CDR3 coding sequence is TGCGCCAGCAGCCCAGAGGACAGCCGCTCCTACGAGCAGTACTTC. The chain joins TRBV4-3 to TRBJ2-7; D may be TRBD1 (6 bases). Germline V gene lookup returns CDR1 LGHNA and CDR2 YSLEER. The CDR3 has 15 amino acids. Trimming took off 4 bases at V and 0 bases at J, with 13 bases between the two ends.

This clone has only a few counts. V usage is TRBV5-5 and J usage is TRBJ1-1, with 7 bases matching TRBD1. This CDR3 region has 13 residues. The V gene's germline CDR1 is SGHKS and CDR2 YYEKEE (reference sequence). J was trimmed by 3 bases and V by 7 bases; bases with no gene match: 6. The CDR3 region has the DNA TGTGCCAGCGAAACAGGGGCGGACACTGAAGCTTTCTTT. This encodes CASETGADTEAFF.

The chain has TRBV7-6 and TRBJ2-7; D may be TRBD1 (6 bases). The CDR3 contains 14 residues. V dropped 3 bases and J dropped 7 bases, with 16 bases sitting between them. Germline V gene data show CDR1 as SGHVS and CDR2 as FNYEAQ. The CDR3 here is CASSFGQGTKEQYF. For the CDR3, the DNA is TGTGCCAGCAGCTTTGGTCAGGGGACGAAGGAGCAGTACTTC.

The chain recombines TRBV11-2 with TRBJ2-3; 10 bases agree with TRBD2. The CDR3 covers 16 residues. CDR1 and CDR2 from the germline V gene are SGHAT and FQNNGV. The V segment lost 0 bases and the J segment 5 bases; nucleotides outside the gene matches: 5. The CDR3 loop reads CASSLDQASGGDTQYF. The DNA of the CDR3 is TGTGCCAGCAGCTTAGATCAAGCTAGCGGGGGAGATACGCAGTATTTT.

This clone was observed a handful of times. The chain employs TRBV5-1 and TRBJ2-7; TRBD1 is a possible D gene (6 bases). With 0 bases removed from V and 6 bases from J, the gap between germline ends came to 19 bases. Germline CDR1 reads SGHRS; CDR2 reads YFSETQ. There are 16 residues in the CDR3. The chain's CDR3 is CASSLVPSTGISEQYF. CDR3 DNA sequence: TGCGCCAGCAGCTTGGTCCCCTCAACAGGGATCTCCGAGCAGTACTTC.

The chain has TRBV4-1 and TRBJ1-2; 7 nucleotides line up with TRBD1. The CDR3 is 17 amino acids. Looked up from germline, CDR1 is MGHRA and CDR2 is YSYEKL. Germline trimming cut 1 base from V and 5 bases from J; bases unmatched to any gene: 13. CDR3 DNA: TGCGCCAGCAGCCAAGGGGGCAGGGGGTTAACGGGGTATGGCTACACCTTC. It yields the protein CASSQGGRGLTGYGYTF.

V is TRBV11-2 and J is TRBJ2-1, with TRBD1 identical over 12 bases. The junction had 5 bases not matched to a gene; V was cut back by 1 base and J by 7 bases. Germline V gene data show CDR1 as SGHAT and CDR2 as FQNNGV. This CDR3 spans 16 amino acids. In DNA form, the CDR3 reads TGTGCCAGCAGCTTAGTAGGGACAGGGGGCCGGAATGAGCAGTTCTTC. It yields the protein CASSLVGTGGRNEQFF.

The chain links TRBV7-2 to TRBJ2-7; TRBD1 matches at 7 bases. The CDR3 has 14 residues. V shed 0 bases and J 7 bases; nucleotides not matched to a gene: 6. CDR1 is SGHTA and CDR2 is FQGNSA in the germline V gene. The CDR3 sequence: CASSLAGTAKEQYF. CDR3 coding DNA: TGTGCCAGCAGCTTAGCCGGGACAGCGAAAGAGCAGTACTTC.

This clone was seen more than once but under ten times. The chain has TRBV30 and TRBJ1-6; no reliable D call. CDR1 and CDR2 from the germline V gene are GTSNPN and SVGIG (reference sequence). Trimming cost V 1 base and J 0 bases, with 7 bases left between them. CDR3 length equals 15 residues. CDR3 in DNA: TGTGCCTGGAGTGCCGGCGGCTCCTATAATTCACCCCTCCACTTT. It encodes CAWSAGGSYNSPLHF.

This rearrangement joins TRBV10-3 to TRBJ1-2, with 8 bases matching TRBD1. The CDR3 runs to 14 residues. Germline values: CDR1 ENHRY, CDR2 SYGVKD. J was trimmed by 1 base and V by 11 bases; bases with no gene match: 9. CDR3 residues: CASKGQALNYGYTF. The CDR3 DNA follows: TGTGCCTCCAAGGGACAGGCCCTTAACTATGGCTACACCTTC.

The chain is built from TRBV18 and TRBJ1-4, with D possibly matching TRBD1 (6 bases). Germline V CDR1 and CDR2: KGHSH, LQKENI. Deletions cut 2 bases from V and 6 bases from J, with 13 bases between. The CDR3 is 15 residues long. The CDR3 sequence: CASSPGAGTHEKLFF. CDR3 DNA sequence: TGTGCCAGCTCACCAGGAGCAGGGACACATGAAAAACTGTTTTTT.